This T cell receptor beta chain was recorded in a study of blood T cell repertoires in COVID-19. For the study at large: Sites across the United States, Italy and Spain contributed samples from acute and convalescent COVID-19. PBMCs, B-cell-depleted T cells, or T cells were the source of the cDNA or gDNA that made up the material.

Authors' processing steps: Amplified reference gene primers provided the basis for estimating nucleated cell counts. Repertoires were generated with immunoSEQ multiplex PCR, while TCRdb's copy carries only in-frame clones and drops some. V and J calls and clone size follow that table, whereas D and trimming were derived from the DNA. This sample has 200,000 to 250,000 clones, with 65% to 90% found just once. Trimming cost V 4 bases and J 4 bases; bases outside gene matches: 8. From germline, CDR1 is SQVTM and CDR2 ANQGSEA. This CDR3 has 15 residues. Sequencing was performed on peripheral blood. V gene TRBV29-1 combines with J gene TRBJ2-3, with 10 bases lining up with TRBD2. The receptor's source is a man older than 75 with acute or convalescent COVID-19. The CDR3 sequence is CSVVRASGRSDTQYF. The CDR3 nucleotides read TGCAGCGTTGTCCGCGCTAGCGGGAGATCAGATACGCAGTATTTT.